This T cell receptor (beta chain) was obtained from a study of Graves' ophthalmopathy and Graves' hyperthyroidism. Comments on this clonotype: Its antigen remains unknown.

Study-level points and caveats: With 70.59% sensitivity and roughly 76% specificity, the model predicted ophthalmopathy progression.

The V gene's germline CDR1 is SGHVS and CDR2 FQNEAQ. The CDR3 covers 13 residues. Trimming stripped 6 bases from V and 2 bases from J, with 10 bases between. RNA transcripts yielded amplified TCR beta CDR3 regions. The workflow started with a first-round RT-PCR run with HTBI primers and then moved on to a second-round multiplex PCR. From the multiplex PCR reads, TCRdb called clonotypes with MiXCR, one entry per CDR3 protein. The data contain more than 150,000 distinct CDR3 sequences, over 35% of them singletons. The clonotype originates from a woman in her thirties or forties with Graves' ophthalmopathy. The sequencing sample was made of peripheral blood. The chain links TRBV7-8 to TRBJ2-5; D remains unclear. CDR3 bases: TGTGCCAGCAGATTACAGCCGCAAGAGACCCAGTACTTC. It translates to CASRLQPQETQYF.